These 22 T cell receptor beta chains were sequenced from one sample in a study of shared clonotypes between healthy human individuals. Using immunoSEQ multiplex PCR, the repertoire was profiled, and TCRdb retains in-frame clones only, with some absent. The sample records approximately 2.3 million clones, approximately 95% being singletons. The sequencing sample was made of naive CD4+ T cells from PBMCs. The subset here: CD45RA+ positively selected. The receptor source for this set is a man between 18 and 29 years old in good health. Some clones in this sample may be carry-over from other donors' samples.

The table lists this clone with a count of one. CDR3 nucleotides: TGTGCCAGCAGCACAGCTAGCGGGGCTTTTGGGGAAAAACTGTTTTTT. As protein: CASSTASGAFGEKLFF. The chain combines TRBV7-6 with TRBJ1-4, with a tentative D call TRBD1 (5 bases). V lost 5 bases, J lost 8 bases, and 21 bases lay in between. This CDR3 spans 16 amino acids. Germline CDR1 reads SGHVS; CDR2 reads FNYEAQ. Using reference TRBV7-6 and TRBJ1-4 for the parts outside the CDR3, the full variable domain is GAGVSQSPRYKVTKRGQDVALRCDPISGHVSLYWYRQALGQGPEFLTYFNYEAQQDKSGLPNDRFSAERPEGSISTLTIQRTEQRDSAMYRCASSTASGAFGEKLFFGSGTQLSVL.

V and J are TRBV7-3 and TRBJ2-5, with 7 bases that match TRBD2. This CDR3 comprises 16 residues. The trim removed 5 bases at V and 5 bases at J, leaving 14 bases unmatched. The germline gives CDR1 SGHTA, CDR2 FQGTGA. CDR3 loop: CASSPVGGEVTETQYF. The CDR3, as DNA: TGTGCCAGCAGCCCCGTTGGGGGGGAAGTTACGGAGACCCAGTACTTC.

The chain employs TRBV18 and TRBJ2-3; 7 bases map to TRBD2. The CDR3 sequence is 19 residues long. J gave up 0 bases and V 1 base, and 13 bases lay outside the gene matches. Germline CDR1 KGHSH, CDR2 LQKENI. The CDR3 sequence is CASSPQQSLAGRSTDTQYF. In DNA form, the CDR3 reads TGTGCCAGCTCACCACAGCAGTCTTTAGCGGGCAGGAGCACAGATACGCAGTATTTT.

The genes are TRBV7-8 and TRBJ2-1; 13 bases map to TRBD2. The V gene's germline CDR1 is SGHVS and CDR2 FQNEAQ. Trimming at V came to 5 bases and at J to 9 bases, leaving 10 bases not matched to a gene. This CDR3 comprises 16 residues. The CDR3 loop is CASSDIRTSGSSEQFF. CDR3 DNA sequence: TGTGCCAGCAGCGATATACGGACTAGCGGGAGTAGTGAGCAGTTCTTC.

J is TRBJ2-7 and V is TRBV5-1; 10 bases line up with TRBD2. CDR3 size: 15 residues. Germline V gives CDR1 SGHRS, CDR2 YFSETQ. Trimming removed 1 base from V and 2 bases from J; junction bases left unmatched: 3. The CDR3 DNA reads TGCGCCAGCAGCTTGCCTCTAGCGGGAGCCTACGAGCAGTACTTC. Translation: CASSLPLAGAYEQYF.

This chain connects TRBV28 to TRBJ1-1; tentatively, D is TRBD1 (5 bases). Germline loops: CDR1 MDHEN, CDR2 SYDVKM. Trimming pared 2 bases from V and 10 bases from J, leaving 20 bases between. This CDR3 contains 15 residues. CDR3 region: CASSLTGPDSTPAFF. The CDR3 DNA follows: TGTGCCAGCAGTTTAACTGGCCCCGACAGCACACCAGCTTTCTTT.

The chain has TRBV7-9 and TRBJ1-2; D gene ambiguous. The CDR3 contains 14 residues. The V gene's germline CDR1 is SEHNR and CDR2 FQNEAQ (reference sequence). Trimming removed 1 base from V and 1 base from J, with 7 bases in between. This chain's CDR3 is CASSLDLHNYGYTF. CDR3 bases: TGTGCCAGCAGCTTAGATCTCCATAACTATGGCTACACCTTC.

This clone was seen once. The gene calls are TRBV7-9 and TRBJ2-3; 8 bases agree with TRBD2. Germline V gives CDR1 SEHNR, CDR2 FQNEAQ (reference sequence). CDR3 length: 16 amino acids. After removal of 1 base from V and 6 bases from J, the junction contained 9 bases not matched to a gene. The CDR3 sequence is CASSLGDRGGMDTQYF. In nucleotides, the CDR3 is TGTGCCAGCAGCTTAGGGGACCGGGGGGGTATGGATACGCAGTATTTT.

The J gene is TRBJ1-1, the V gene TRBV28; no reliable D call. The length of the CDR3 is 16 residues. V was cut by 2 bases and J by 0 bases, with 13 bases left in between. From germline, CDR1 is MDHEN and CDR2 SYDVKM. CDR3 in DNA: TGTGCCAGCAGTTTAGCCGGGTGGTTAATGAACACTGAAGCTTTCTTT. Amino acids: CASSLAGWLMNTEAFF.

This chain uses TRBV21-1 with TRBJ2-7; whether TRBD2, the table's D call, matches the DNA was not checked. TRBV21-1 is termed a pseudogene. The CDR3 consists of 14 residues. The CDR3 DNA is TGTGCCAGCAGCAGAAAGGGGGGGTCCGTCGAGCAGTACTTC. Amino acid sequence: CASSRKGGSVEQYF.

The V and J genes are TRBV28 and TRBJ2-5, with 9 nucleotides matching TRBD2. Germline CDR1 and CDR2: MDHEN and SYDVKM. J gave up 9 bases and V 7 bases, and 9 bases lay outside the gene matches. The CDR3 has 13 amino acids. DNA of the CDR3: TGTGCCAGCAAAAGGACTAGCGAAGGGGCCCAGTACTTC. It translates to CASKRTSEGAQYF.

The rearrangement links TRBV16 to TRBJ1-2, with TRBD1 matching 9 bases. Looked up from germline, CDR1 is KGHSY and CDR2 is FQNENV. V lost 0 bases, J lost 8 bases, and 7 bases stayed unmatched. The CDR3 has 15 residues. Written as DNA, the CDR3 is TGTGCCAGCAGCCAATCGCGCGGACAGGGGCAAGGCTACACCTTC. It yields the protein CASSQSRGQGQGYTF.

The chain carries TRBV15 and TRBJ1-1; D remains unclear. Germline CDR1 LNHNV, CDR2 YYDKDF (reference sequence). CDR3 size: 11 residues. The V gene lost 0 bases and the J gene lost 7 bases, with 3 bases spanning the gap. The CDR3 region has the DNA TGTGCCACCAGCAGAGAAGGTGAAGCTTTCTTT. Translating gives CATSREGEAFF.

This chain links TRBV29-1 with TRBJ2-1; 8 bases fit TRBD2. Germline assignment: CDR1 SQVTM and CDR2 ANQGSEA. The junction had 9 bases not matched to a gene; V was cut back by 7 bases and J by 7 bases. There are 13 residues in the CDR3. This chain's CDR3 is CSADREGGNEQFF. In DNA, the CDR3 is TGCAGCGCTGACCGGGAGGGCGGAAATGAGCAGTTCTTC.

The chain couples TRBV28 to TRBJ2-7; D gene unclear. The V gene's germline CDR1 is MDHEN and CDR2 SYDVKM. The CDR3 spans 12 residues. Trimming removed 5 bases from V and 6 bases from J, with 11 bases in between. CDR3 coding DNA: TGTGCCAGCAGTGCCCCCTACTCCGAGCAGTACTTC. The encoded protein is CASSAPYSEQYF.

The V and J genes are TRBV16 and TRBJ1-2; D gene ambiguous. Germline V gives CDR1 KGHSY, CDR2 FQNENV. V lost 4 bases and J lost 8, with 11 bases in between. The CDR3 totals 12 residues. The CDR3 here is CASSLSTFGYTF. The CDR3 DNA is TGTGCCAGCAGCCTCAGTACCTTCGGCTACACCTTC.

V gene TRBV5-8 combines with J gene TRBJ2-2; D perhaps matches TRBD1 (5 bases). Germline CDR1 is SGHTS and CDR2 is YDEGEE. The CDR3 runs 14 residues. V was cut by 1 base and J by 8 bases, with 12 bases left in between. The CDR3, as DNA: TGTGCCAGCAGCTTGAAATGGGGCAAAGGGGAGCTGTTTTTT. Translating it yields CASSLKWGKGELFF.

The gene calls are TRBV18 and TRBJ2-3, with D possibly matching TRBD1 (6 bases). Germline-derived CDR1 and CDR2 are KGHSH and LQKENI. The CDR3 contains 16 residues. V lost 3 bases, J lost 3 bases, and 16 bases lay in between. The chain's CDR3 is CASSPNLQGRTDTQYF. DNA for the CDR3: TGTGCCAGCTCACCTAATCTACAGGGTAGGACAGATACGCAGTATTTT.

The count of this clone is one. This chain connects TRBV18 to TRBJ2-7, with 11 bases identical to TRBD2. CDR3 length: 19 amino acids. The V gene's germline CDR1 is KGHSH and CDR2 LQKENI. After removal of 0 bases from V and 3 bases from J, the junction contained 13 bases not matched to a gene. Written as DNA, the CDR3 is TGTGCCAGCTCACCACCGGGTGGTAGCGGGAGGGCCAGTGTCTACGAGCAGTACTTC. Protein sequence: CASSPPGGSGRASVYEQYF. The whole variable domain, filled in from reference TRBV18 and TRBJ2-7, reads NAGVMQNPRHLVRRRGQEARLRCSPMKGHSHVYWYRQLPEEGLKFMVYLQKENIIDESGMPKERFSAEFPKEGPSILRIQQVVRGDSAAYFCASSPPGGSGRASVYEQYFGPGTRLTVT.

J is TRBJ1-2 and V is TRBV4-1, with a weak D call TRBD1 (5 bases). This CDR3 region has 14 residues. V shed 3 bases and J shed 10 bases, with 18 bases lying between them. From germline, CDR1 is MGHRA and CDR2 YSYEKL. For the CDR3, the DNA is TGCGCCAGCAGCCAGGAAAGAAGGGCAGGGCTCTACACCTTC. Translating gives CASSQERRAGLYTF.

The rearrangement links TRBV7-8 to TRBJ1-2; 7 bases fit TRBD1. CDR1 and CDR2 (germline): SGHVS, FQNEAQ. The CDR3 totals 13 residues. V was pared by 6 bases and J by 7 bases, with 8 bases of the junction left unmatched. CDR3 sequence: CASRKEGASGYTF. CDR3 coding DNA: TGTGCCAGCAGGAAGGAGGGGGCGAGTGGCTACACCTTC.

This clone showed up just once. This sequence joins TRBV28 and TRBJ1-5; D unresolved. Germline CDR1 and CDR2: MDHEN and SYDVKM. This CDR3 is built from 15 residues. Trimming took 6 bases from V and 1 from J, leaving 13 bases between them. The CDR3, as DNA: TGTGCCAGCAGCAAAGGGTGGGGAAGCAATCAGCCCCAGCATTTT. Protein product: CASSKGWGSNQPQHF. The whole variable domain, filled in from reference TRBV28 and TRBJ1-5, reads DVKVTQSSRYLVKRTGEKVFLECVQDMDHENMFWYRQDPGLGLRLIYFSYDVKMKEKGDIPEGYSVSREKKERFSLILESASTNQTSMYLCASSKGWGSNQPQHFGDGTRLSIL.